This T cell receptor (beta chain) was sequenced for a study of blood T cell repertoires in COVID-19. On the study more broadly: Whether acute or convalescent, the COVID-19 samples came from the United States, Italy and Spain. Nucleic acid was either cDNA or gDNA, and it came from T cells, B-cell-depleted T cells, or PBMCs.

In the original processing: Amplification of reference gene primers provided the estimated nucleated cell counts. Libraries were prepared by immunoSEQ multiplex PCR; TCRdb keeps only in-frame clonotypes and omits some of them. V, J and clone size derive from that table, while D and trimming were established from the DNA sequence. The data hold some 41,000 clones, with about 81% observed a single time. The CDR3 sequence is 13 residues long. The germline V and J ends were trimmed by 4 bases and 4 bases, with 10 bases remaining between them. Germline V gives CDR1 SNHLY, CDR2 FYNNEI. The TCR was taken from a man aged 35-49 years with active or convalescent COVID-19. The chain recombines TRBV2 with TRBJ2-5, with D tentatively TRBD1 (5 bases). Sample: peripheral blood. The CDR3: CASSVGRVETQYF. CDR3 sequence (DNA): TGTGCCAGCAGTGTTGGCAGGGTAGAGACCCAGTACTTC.